Listed here are 21 T cell receptor beta chains from one sample, sequenced in a study of blood T cell repertoires in COVID-19. Using immunoSEQ multiplex PCR, the repertoire was profiled, and TCRdb retains in-frame clones only, with some absent. Of 250,000 to 300,000 clones detected, about 86% appear once; the ten largest clones hold about 12%. The sample consisted of peripheral blood. The receptors were gathered from a woman in her thirties with COVID-19, enrolled during active disease.

J is TRBJ2-7 and V is TRBV14; 9 bases align to TRBD1. Germline CDR1 is SGHDN and CDR2 is FVKESK. The V segment lost 0 bases and the J segment 3 bases; nucleotides outside the gene matches: 3. This CDR3 spans 15 amino acids. CDR3 region: CASSQEGTGYYEQYF. The CDR3 bases are TGTGCCAGCAGCCAAGAAGGGACAGGGTACTACGAGCAGTACTTC.

The rearrangement joins TRBV6-5 to TRBJ1-2, with 9 bases that match TRBD1. V was pared by 6 bases and J by 9 bases, with 11 bases of the junction left unmatched. From germline, CDR1 is MNHEY and CDR2 SVGAGI. The CDR3 sequence is 14 residues long. Here the CDR3 reads CASRDQGQGYSYTF. The CDR3, as DNA: TGTGCCAGCAGGGATCAGGGACAGGGATATAGCTACACCTTC.

This chain links TRBV12-2 with TRBJ2-7; the D segment call TRBD1 is taken from the table without a DNA check. TRBV12-2 is listed as a pseudogene. This CDR3 has 16 amino acids. CDR3 sequence reads: CASRLQGDLDEGEQYF. DNA for the CDR3: TGTGCAAGTCGCTTGCAGGGGGACCTTGACGAGGGCGAGCAGTACTTC.

This chain links TRBV9 with TRBJ2-2; the D is unclear. Trimming left V 0 bases short and J 2 bases short, with 11 bases between. The CDR3 loop spans 16 amino acids. Germline CDR1 reads SGDLS; CDR2 reads YYNGEE. The CDR3 region has the DNA TGTGCCAGCAGCGTAGCGCCAGGTAGAAACACCGGGGAGCTGTTTTTT. This gives the protein CASSVAPGRNTGELFF.

The J gene is TRBJ2-5, the V gene TRBV7-8; possible D gene TRBD1, 5 bases. The V and J ends lost 4 bases and 2 bases respectively, with 11 bases between them. Germline loops: CDR1 SGHVS, CDR2 FQNEAQ. There are 14 residues in the CDR3. CDR3 residues: CASSSPTDQETQYF. CDR3 bases: TGTGCCAGCAGCTCACCGACAGATCAAGAGACCCAGTACTTC.

V and J are TRBV11-2 and TRBJ2-5; 8 bases agree with TRBD2. The CDR3 length is 14 residues. V shed 3 bases, J shed 5 bases, and the junction held 5 bases outside the gene matches. CDR1 and CDR2 from the germline V gene are SGHAT and FQNNGV. The CDR3 is CASSFSGAGETQYF. DNA of the CDR3: TGTGCCAGCAGCTTTAGCGGGGCAGGGGAGACCCAGTACTTC.

The V call is TRBV11-2, the J call TRBJ2-7; TRBD2 aligns across 11 bases. The J segment lost 2 bases and the V segment lost 7 bases, leaving 16 bases of the junction unmatched. The length of the CDR3 is 18 residues. CDR1 and CDR2 (germline): SGHAT, FQNNGV. The CDR3 loop reads CASTNSGGASSTTYEQYF. For the CDR3, the DNA is TGTGCCAGCACCAATAGCGGGGGGGCTTCCTCAACTACCTACGAGCAGTACTTC. The full variable domain, in which reference TRBV11-2 and TRBJ2-7 provide the parts outside the CDR3, is EAGVAQSPRYKIIEKRQSVAFWCNPISGHATLYWYQQILGQGPKLLIQFQNNGVVDDSQLPKDRFSAERLKGVDSTLKIQPAKLEDSAVYLCASTNSGGASSTTYEQYFGPGTRLTVT.

This CDR3 reads CASSLTGTGDYGYTF. The DNA of the CDR3 is TGTGCCAGCAGTCTCACCGGGACAGGGGACTATGGCTACACCTTC. The V and J genes are TRBV6-4 and TRBJ1-2, with 10 bases identical to TRBD1. CDR1 is MRHNA, CDR2 SNTAGT, per germline. The CDR3 contains 15 residues. V trimming: 5 bases; J trimming: 3 bases; junction bases outside the gene matches: 6.

V is TRBV2 and J is TRBJ1-2; a weak D match, TRBD1 (5 bases). Per germline, CDR1 SNHLY and CDR2 FYNNEI. V was pared by 9 bases and J by 0 bases, with 11 bases between. CDR3 length: 13 amino acids. DNA of the CDR3: TGTGCCAGACAGGCAGTTTCTAACTATGGCTACACCTTC. Protein: CARQAVSNYGYTF.

V gene TRBV11-2 combines with J gene TRBJ2-7; D possibly corresponds to TRBD1 (6 bases). Germline CDR1 and CDR2: SGHAT and FQNNGV. The CDR3 covers 15 residues. V was trimmed by 4 bases and J by 3 bases, leaving 16 bases between them. CDR3 DNA: TGTGCCAGCAGCTCGATACAGGGTTATATCTACGAGCAGTACTTC. Translation: CASSSIQGYIYEQYF.

This chain links TRBV3-1 (or the pseudogene TRBV3-2) with TRBJ2-7; a possible D gene is TRBD2 (6 bases). The CDR3 is 13 amino acids. Trimming removed 1 base at V and 6 bases at J, with 10 bases between. CDR1 LGHDT and CDR2 YNNKEL come from the germline V gene (reference sequence). The CDR3 is CASSQGDSFEQYF. Written as DNA, the CDR3 is TGTGCCAGCAGCCAAGGGGACTCATTCGAGCAGTACTTC.

V and J are TRBV14 and TRBJ2-5, with TRBD1 as a possible D gene (5 bases). Trimming cost V 4 bases and J 5 bases, with 17 bases left between them. The CDR3 runs to 15 residues. Germline V lookup: CDR1 SGHDN, CDR2 FVKESK. The CDR3 here is CASSPLGLGDETQYF. CDR3 in DNA: TGTGCCAGCAGCCCCCTGGGGCTAGGCGATGAGACCCAGTACTTC.

The chain carries TRBV19 and TRBJ2-1, with TRBD1 matching over 8 bases. This CDR3 has 13 residues. Germline V gene data show CDR1 as LNHDA and CDR2 as SQIVND (reference sequence). With V trimmed by 9 bases and J by 2 bases, 3 bases remained unmatched. CDR3 sequence reads: CARTGATYNEQFF. CDR3 bases: TGTGCCAGGACAGGGGCAACCTACAATGAGCAGTTCTTC.

The V call is TRBV11-2, the J call TRBJ2-7, with a tentative D call TRBD1 (5 bases). Per germline, CDR1 SGHAT and CDR2 FQNNGV. This CDR3 is built from 15 residues. Deletions cut 1 base from V and 3 bases from J, with 13 bases between. The CDR3 sequence is CASSLAQGIGYEQYF. CDR3 in DNA: TGTGCCAGCAGCTTAGCGCAGGGTATAGGCTACGAGCAGTACTTC.

This sequence joins TRBV6-4 and TRBJ2-6; possible D gene TRBD2, 5 bases. The CDR3 totals 17 residues. Germline CDR1 reads MRHNA; CDR2 reads SNTAGT. V lost 2 bases and J lost 2, with 13 bases in between. The CDR3 spells CASSDGSGVAGANVLTF. The CDR3 DNA reads as TGTGCCAGCAGTGACGGGAGTGGGGTCGCTGGGGCCAACGTCCTGACTTTC.

This clone has just one count. V is TRBV5-4 and J is TRBJ1-2; no definite D call. Germline values: CDR1 SGHNT, CDR2 YYREEE (reference sequence). The V end lost 0 bases, the J end lost 0 bases, and 9 bases lay between the germline ends. This CDR3 is 15 amino acids long. The chain's CDR3 is CASSLEPRSNYGYTF. CDR3 nucleotide sequence: TGTGCCAGCAGCTTGGAGCCCCGGTCTAACTATGGCTACACCTTC.

The chain joins TRBV20-1 to TRBJ1-1; 10 bases align to TRBD1. The CDR3 is 11 residues long. Per the germline V gene, CDR1 is DFQATT and CDR2 is SNEGSKA (reference sequence). The J segment lost 11 bases and the V segment lost 6 bases, leaving 6 bases of the junction unmatched. In DNA form, the CDR3 reads TGCAGTGCGGGGACAGGGGCGGCGGCTTTCTTT. This gives the protein CSAGTGAAAFF.

The rearrangement links TRBV5-6 to TRBJ2-2; a possible D gene is TRBD1 (5 bases). Trimming removed 1 base at V and 3 bases at J, with 16 bases between. CDR1 is SGHDT, CDR2 YYEEEE, per germline. This CDR3 has 17 residues. CDR3 sequence (DNA): TGTGCCAGCAGCTTGTCGTTCAGGGTTGGGGACACCGGGGAGCTGTTTTTT. Translating it yields CASSLSFRVGDTGELFF. The full variable domain, rest sourced from reference TRBV5-6 and TRBJ2-2, is DAGVTQSPTHLIKTRGQQVTLRCSPKSGHDTVSWYQQALGQGPQFIFQYYEEEERQRGNFPDRFSGHQFPNYSSELNVNALLLGDSALYLCASSLSFRVGDTGELFFGEGSRLTVL.

The chain has TRBV3-1 (or the pseudogene TRBV3-2) and TRBJ2-1; D gene unclear. The V end lost 2 bases, the J end lost 6 bases, and 11 bases lay between the germline ends. The germline V gene encodes CDR1 LGHDT and CDR2 YNNKEL (reference sequence). The CDR3 covers 14 residues. CDR3 sequence: CASSQRRPGNEQFF. In DNA, the CDR3 is TGTGCCAGCAGCCAACGACGGCCGGGCAATGAGCAGTTCTTC.

Regarding this clone: Other DNA sequences in the sample encode the same CDR3. This chain uses TRBV7-2 with TRBJ1-5; D gene ambiguous. CDR1 and CDR2 from the germline V gene are SGHTA and FQGNSA. Trimming took off 1 base at V and 5 bases at J, with 6 bases between the two ends. The CDR3 is 13 residues long. The DNA for the CDR3 is TGTGCCAGCAGCTTAGAACGGGATCAGCCCCAGCATTTT. Its protein is CASSLERDQPQHF.

Comment on this clone: Other nucleotide sequences in the sample specify the same CDR3. The chain joins TRBV5-6 to TRBJ1-4; 7 bases map to TRBD1. CDR3 length equals 14 residues. The germline V gene encodes CDR1 SGHDT and CDR2 YYEEEE. Germline trimming cut 0 bases from V and 7 bases from J; bases unmatched to any gene: 3. CDR3 protein: CASSLGQGGEKLFF. The CDR3 coding sequence is TGTGCCAGCAGCTTGGGACAGGGCGGTGAAAAACTGTTTTTT.